The TCR beta chain described here comes from a study of T cell responses to AZD1222 COVID-19 vaccine (dated by TCRdb to about 2021). Broadly, across the study: TCR sequencing was performed for about 240 trial participants, of whom roughly 200 were given two doses of AZD1222 and roughly 25 were given two doses of MenACWY control vaccine. Trial participants were enrolled by age into 18-55, 56-69 and 70-plus year subgroups, with about 150, 28 and 57 TCR-sequenced participants respectively. Points the paper makes about the study in general: Reportedly, close to half of the unique spike-specific TCRs recognized epitopes lying outside the regions that are mutated in the B.1.351 and B.1.1.7 variants. No day 14 peak-response samples were available, so repertoires were characterized only after the peak T cell response. Most participants were white British and females outnumbered males, and the authors suggested that clonal diversity may have been underestimated. A significant rise in spike-specific TCR breadth and depth was observed after two AZD1222 doses relative to day 0 and relative to MenACWY recipients. Conclusions about previously exposed vaccinees are limited, since just 5 to 7 AZD1222 recipients were seropositive for SARS-CoV-2 at baseline. The vaccine-associated CD4 TCRs covered the entire spike protein, and the dominant responses fell in regions 160-218 and 743-854. In the small 56-69-year group, the increase in depth fell short of significance, most likely because of low power.

From cysteine to phenylalanine, the CDR3 is 16 amino acids long. This entry keeps only the CDR3 DNA: 48 bases, framed from base 1. Compared with germline, V lacks 5 bases and J lacks 6 bases; bases without a gene match: 12. From a lookup of the germline V gene, CDR1 and CDR2 are SNHLY and FYNNEI. The CDR3 regions of human TCRbeta chains were subjected to immunosequencing. The paper's processing steps were these. TCRs in the repertoires were compared against a reference library of SARS-CoV-2-specific TCRs that had been generated with the MIRA antigen-specificity platform. Breadth was defined as the fraction of unique TCRs that were SARS-CoV-2-associated. Depth was defined as the fraction of total T cells that were SARS-CoV-2-associated. Each spike-specific TCR was assigned to its reactive spike region and to a CD4 or CD8 class using the MIRA data. Log10-transformed breadth and depth values were compared by one-way ANOVA with Sidak's multiple comparisons tests. In TCRdb, the immuneACCESS table is reduced to in-frame sequences with V and J assigned. These tables do not hold every clone; where another copy was compared, an unresolved V gene accounts for under half, and the others remain unexplained. V, J and clone size derive from that table, while D and trimming were established from the DNA sequence. The sample table holds 90,000 to 150,000 clones, of which 87% were seen once. The ten largest clonotypes hold approximately 2.6% of the sample.

This clone was found once. No cognate antigen has been identified for it. One base away there is no much larger clone; base qualities are not given. The time point label on this specimen signifies: about 28 days (+/-7) after the second vaccine dose. AZD1222 recipients given second doses at about 4 weeks or at about 12 weeks were pooled, since spike-specific TCR depth and breadth were not found to differ between the two schedules. Samples from vaccinated people were obtained from the UK trials COV001 and COV002, which included a single-blind randomized controlled phase 2/3 trial of AZD1222 (ChAdOx1 nCoV-19) in healthy adults. For TCRbeta chain sequencing, PBMC samples were collected from trial participants at day 0 and at day 28 after the second dose.

This sequence was found in an adult who received the AZD1222 COVID-19 vaccine. The specimen was peripheral blood, collected 28 days after the second AZD1222 dose. This chain is built from TRBV2 and TRBJ1-2, and 10 junctional nucleotides match TRBD1. The CDR3 amino acid sequence is: CASSSVRDRGWDGYTF. The sequenced DNA is TGTGCCAGCAGTTCCGTCCGGGACAGGGGTTGGGATGGCTACACCTTC. The CDR3, completed at both ends by the reference TRBV2 and TRBJ1-2 genes, gives the full variable domain EPEVTQTPSHQVTQMGQEVILRCVPISNHLYFYWYRQILGQKVEFLVSFYNNEISEKSEIFDDQFSVERPDGSNFTLKIRSTKLEDSAMYFCASSSVRDRGWDGYTFGSGTRLTVV.